The clone carrying this T cell receptor (beta chain) was observed a handful of times. Antigen: not known. These data originate in a study of T cell responses to AZD1222 COVID-19 vaccine. Study-wide context: Timing groups of about 4 and about 12 weeks for second doses were pooled. Whole-study findings and limits: The study found Spike-specific TCR breadth and depth rose after two AZD1222 doses. Repertoire collection took place solely once the T cell response had peaked.

Assay: immunoSEQ multiplex PCR; the TCRdb copy retains only in-frame clones and omits some. The table records roughly 140,000 clones, more than 70% of them present only once. CDR3 size: 16 residues. The germline CDR1 and CDR2 sequences are SEHNR and FQNEAQ (reference sequence). Between the trimmed V and J ends, which lost 0 bases and 5 bases, there was a span of 13 bases. The TCR sequence derives from an adult in good health. V and J are TRBV7-9 and TRBJ1-4; possibly TRBD1 for D (5 bases). Here the sequenced sample was peripheral blood, taken on day 0 of AZD1222 vaccination. This CDR3 reads CASSLAPGGLNEKLFF. The CDR3 DNA reads TGTGCCAGCAGCTTAGCTCCGGGGGGATTAAATGAAAAACTGTTTTTT. Full variable domain (missing parts from reference TRBV7-9 and TRBJ1-4): DTGVSQNPRHKITKRGQNVTFRCDPISEHNRLYWYRQTLGQGPEFLTYFQNEAQLEKSRLLSDRFSAERPKGSFSTLEIQRTEQGDSAMYLCASSLAPGGLNEKLFFGSGTQLSVL.